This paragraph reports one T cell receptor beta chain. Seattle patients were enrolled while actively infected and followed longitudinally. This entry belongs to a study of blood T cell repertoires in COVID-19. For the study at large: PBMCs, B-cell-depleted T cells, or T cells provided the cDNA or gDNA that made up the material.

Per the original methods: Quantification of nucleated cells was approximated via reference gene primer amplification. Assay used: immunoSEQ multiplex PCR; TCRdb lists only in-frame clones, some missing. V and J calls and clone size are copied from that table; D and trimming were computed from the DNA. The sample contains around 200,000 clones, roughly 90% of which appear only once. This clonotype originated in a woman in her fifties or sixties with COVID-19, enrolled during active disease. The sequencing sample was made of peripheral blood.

CDR3 sequence (DNA): TGTGCCAGCAGCTTTGGACTAGTTATAGATACGCAGTATTTT. This translates into CASSFGLVIDTQYF. The V and J genes are TRBV5-8 and TRBJ2-3; the match to TRBD2 covers 7 bases. Trimming at V came to 2 bases and at J to 5 bases, leaving 5 bases not matched to a gene. CDR3 length equals 14 residues. Germline V gene sequence: CDR1 SGHTS, CDR2 YDEGEE.